This TCR beta chain came from a study of shared clonotypes between healthy human individuals. Study information: Donors, aged 18 to 49, were a couple of women and three men.

Whole-study findings and limits: Sharing across four donors was highest in naive CD4 (roughly 5%) and lowest in memory CD8 (approximately 0.4%).

Turning to this clone: Its matching antigen is unknown.

CD45RO-negative, CCR7-positively selected cells formed the naive CD8 fraction, excluding terminally differentiated effector memory CD45RA+ cells. Only in-frame clones appear in the TCRdb table, and some are missing; sequencing was by immunoSEQ multiplex PCR. The sample contains 1.5 million to 2.5 million clones, about 95% of which appear only once. The CDR3 runs 15 residues. Between the trimmed V and J ends, which lost 0 bases and 5 bases, there was a span of 12 bases. Germline CDR1 is SGHDN and CDR2 is FVKESK. The source material was naive CD8+ T cells sorted from blood. This chain connects TRBV14 to TRBJ2-3; D perhaps matches TRBD2 (5 bases). This receptor was identified in a man younger than 35 in good health. This CDR3 reads CASSQEFLAGDTQYF. The CDR3 bases are TGTGCCAGCAGCCAAGAGTTCCTAGCCGGAGATACGCAGTATTTT. Full variable domain (rest looked up from reference TRBV14 and TRBJ2-3): EAGVTQFPSHSVIEKGQTVTLRCDPISGHDNLYWYRRVMGKEIKFLLHFVKESKQDESGMPNNRFLAERTGGTYSTLKVQPAELEDSGVYFCASSQEFLAGDTQYFGPGTRLTVL.